A selection of T cell receptor beta chains follows, all from one sample in a study of cytomegalovirus exposure and HLA in healthy donors. Using immunoSEQ multiplex PCR, the repertoire was profiled, and TCRdb retains in-frame clones only, with some absent. The data contain almost 200,000 clones, about 85% of them singletons. Material for sequencing was PBMCs. Every receptor here comes from a male donor in good health and CMV-seropositive. The CDR3 runs from the conserved cysteine through the conserved F or W. D genes are given only for firm matches. A clone size is listed for some rows: how often the clone was seen (once, few, many), or a class if it is expanded.

CDR3 length,clone size,J gene,D gene,V gene,CDR3 protein,CDR3 DNA
13,.,TRBJ2-3,TRBD2,TRBV14,CASSLGLADTQYF,TGTGCCAGCAGCCTCGGACTAGCGGATACGCAGTATTTT
11,.,TRBJ1-1,.,TRBV29-1,CSVARNTEAFF,TGCAGCGTTGCCAGAAACACTGAAGCTTTCTTT
14,.,TRBJ2-5,TRBD1,TRBV6-1,CASSTRTGLETQYF,TGTGCCAGCAGTACTCGGACAGGATTGGAGACCCAGTACTTC
12,.,TRBJ2-3,TRBD1,TRBV5-1,CASSLQGVTQYF,TGCGCCAGCAGCCTACAGGGGGTTACGCAGTATTTT
15,.,TRBJ2-5,TRBD2,TRBV9,CASSAGLAGQETQYF,TGTGCCAGCAGCGCGGGACTAGCGGGCCAAGAGACCCAGTACTTC
15,.,TRBJ2-3,TRBD2,TRBV7-2,CASSLGASGWDTQYF,TGTGCCAGCAGCTTAGGAGCTAGCGGGTGGGATACGCAGTATTTT
15,.,TRBJ1-5,TRBD1,TRBV9,CASSPEGAATQPQHF,TGTGCCAGCAGCCCGGAGGGGGCGGCTACTCAGCCCCAGCATTTT
15,.,TRBJ1-1,.,TRBV7-7,CASSLLGGQNTEAFF,TGTGCCAGCAGCCTCTTGGGGGGGCAGAACACTGAAGCTTTCTTT
15,.,TRBJ2-7,TRBD2,TRBV6-5,CASSFGTKRPTEQYF,TGTGCCAGCAGTTTCGGGACTAAAAGGCCCACCGAGCAGTACTTC
15,.,TRBJ2-1,TRBD2,TRBV6-1,CASSLTGTSGNEQFF,TGTGCCAGCTCCCTCACCGGGACTAGCGGCAATGAGCAGTTCTTC
18,.,TRBJ2-2,TRBD2,TRBV10-3,CAISEPTGTSGITGELFF,TGTGCCATCAGTGAGCCTACCGGGACTAGCGGGATCACCGGGGAGCTGTTTTTT
18,.,TRBJ2-3,TRBD2,TRBV15,CATSLGTSGGGGTDTQYF,TGTGCCACCAGCCTCGGGACTAGCGGGGGGGGCGGCACAGATACGCAGTATTTT
11,.,TRBJ2-3,.,TRBV6-4,CASSQADTQYF,TGTGCCAGCAGTCAGGCAGATACGCAGTATTTT
14,.,TRBJ2-7,.,TRBV4-2,CASSQERVSYEQYF,TGTGCCAGCAGCCAAGAGAGGGTCTCCTACGAGCAGTACTTC
16,.,TRBJ2-2,TRBD2,TRBV5-4,CASSPIGTSGTGELFF,TGTGCCAGCAGCCCAATCGGGACTAGCGGGACCGGGGAGCTGTTTTTT
15,.,TRBJ2-7,TRBD1,TRBV15,CATSRALDRVGEQYF,TGTGCCACCAGCAGAGCTCTAGACAGGGTGGGCGAGCAGTACTTC
13,.,TRBJ2-7,.,TRBV9,CASSFLGAYEQYF,TGTGCCAGCAGCTTCCTGGGAGCCTACGAGCAGTACTTC
13,.,TRBJ2-3,.,TRBV5-4,CASSLQVGDTQYF,TGTGCCAGCAGCTTACAGGTAGGAGATACGCAGTATTTT
12,.,TRBJ1-5,.,TRBV2,CASARNNQPQHF,TGTGCCAGCGCCAGGAACAATCAGCCCCAGCATTTT
15,.,TRBJ1-5,TRBD1,TRBV18,CASSGDRGSGQPQHF,TGTGCCAGCTCAGGGGACAGGGGATCGGGGCAGCCCCAGCATTTT
12,few,TRBJ2-7,.,TRBV27,CASRSPLYEQYF,TGTGCCAGCCGCTCCCCACTTTACGAGCAGTACTTC
15,.,TRBJ2-1,TRBD2,TRBV6-6,CASSSLAGGRNEQFF,TGTGCCAGCAGCTCACTAGCGGGAGGTCGGAATGAGCAGTTCTTC
18,.,TRBJ1-4,.,TRBV27,CASSLAGDWGERGWELFF,TGTGCCAGCAGTTTAGCTGGCGATTGGGGCGAACGGGGGTGGGAACTGTTTTTT
14,.,TRBJ1-1,TRBD1,TRBV7-8,CASSLGGQSTEAFF,TGTGCCAGCAGCTTAGGGGGACAGAGCACTGAAGCTTTCTTT
15,.,TRBJ2-2,TRBD2,TRBV7-6,CASSSGGTTTGELFF,TGTGCCAGCAGCTCGGGGGGGACAACCACCGGGGAGCTGTTTTTT
15,.,TRBJ2-7,.,TRBV5-6,CASSPTGFSSYEQYF,TGTGCCAGCAGCCCGACAGGTTTCTCCTCCTACGAGCAGTACTTC
18,.,TRBJ2-1,TRBD2,TRBV9,CASSVDGGLAGTYNEQFF,TGTGCCAGCAGCGTAGACGGTGGTCTAGCGGGGACCTACAATGAGCAGTTCTTC
13,.,TRBJ1-3,.,TRBV6-5,CASSSRQEYTIYF,TGTGCCAGCAGTTCCCGACAGGAATACACCATATATTTT
15,.,TRBJ2-7,TRBD2,TRBV11-2,CASRTWGLASHEQYF,TGTGCCAGCCGCACGTGGGGACTAGCTAGCCACGAGCAGTACTTC
14,.,TRBJ1-4,.,TRBV9,CASSVEQDNEKLFF,TGTGCCAGCAGCGTAGAACAGGATAATGAAAAACTGTTTTTT
16,.,TRBJ2-1,.,TRBV9,CASSVVARGNGNEQFF,TGTGCCAGCAGCGTAGTTGCTAGAGGGAACGGGAATGAGCAGTTCTTC
14,.,TRBJ2-2,.,TRBV9,CASSWQGNTGELFF,TGTGCCAGCAGCTGGCAGGGGAACACCGGGGAGCTGTTTTTT
15,.,TRBJ1-5,.,TRBV15,CATSAEAIKGQPQHF,TGTGCCACCAGTGCCGAGGCGATCAAAGGTCAGCCCCAGCATTTT
12,.,TRBJ1-2,.,TRBV27,CVSSFGGYGYTF,TGTGTCAGCAGTTTTGGAGGGTATGGCTACACCTTC
13,.,TRBJ1-1,TRBD1,TRBV7-3,CASRMTGTGEAFF,TGTGCCAGCAGGATGACAGGGACGGGTGAAGCTTTCTTT
14,.,TRBJ1-1,.,TRBV27,CASSLSRGPTEAFF,TGTGCCAGCAGTTTAAGCAGGGGTCCCACTGAAGCTTTCTTT
16,.,TRBJ1-6,.,TRBV28,CASTPGPGSYNSPLHF,TGTGCCAGCACCCCCGGACCAGGGTCCTATAATTCACCCCTCCACTTT
16,.,TRBJ2-2,.,TRBV10-1,CASSDYEVMGTGELFF,TGCGCCAGCAGTGATTACGAGGTCATGGGTACGGGGGAGCTGTTTTTT
15,.,TRBJ1-2,TRBD1,TRBV7-9,CASSPRTGANYGYTF,TGTGCCAGCAGCCCGAGGACAGGGGCTAACTATGGCTACACCTTC
17,few,TRBJ2-1,TRBD2,TRBV4-1,CASSLSPGTSGYNEQFF,TGCGCCAGCAGCCTGTCCCCCGGGACTAGCGGTTACAATGAGCAGTTCTTC
9,.,TRBJ2-5,.,TRBV2,CASPPQEYF,TGTGCCAGCCCGCCCCAGGAATACTTC
16,.,TRBJ2-1,TRBD2,TRBV5-1,CASSSGQRGGLWEQFF,TGCGCCAGCAGCTCGGGGCAGCGGGGGGGCCTTTGGGAGCAGTTCTTC
14,.,TRBJ1-6,.,TRBV7-8,CASSYDSYNSPLHF,TGTGCCAGCAGCTACGACAGCTATAATTCACCCCTCCACTTT
17,.,TRBJ2-5,TRBD2,TRBV7-2,CASEYGLAGGGPKTQYF,TGTGCCAGCGAGTACGGACTAGCGGGAGGGGGGCCGAAGACCCAGTACTTC
16,.,TRBJ2-1,TRBD2,TRBV27,CASSFSGRLDYNEQFF,TGTGCCAGCAGCTTTAGCGGGAGATTGGACTACAATGAGCAGTTCTTC
12,.,TRBJ2-7,.,TRBV7-2,CASSRVYDEQYF,TGTGCCAGCAGCCGAGTTTACGACGAGCAGTACTTC
16,.,TRBJ2-1,TRBD2,TRBV5-1,CASSLRSGAPTNEQFF,TGCGCCAGCAGCTTGCGGAGCGGGGCTCCCACCAATGAGCAGTTCTTC
17,.,TRBJ2-3,.,TRBV14,CASSPTPSRLGTDTQYF,TGTGCCAGCAGCCCCACACCGAGCAGGTTGGGCACAGATACGCAGTATTTT
14,.,TRBJ2-7,TRBD1,TRBV7-2,CASTSPRQGYEQYF,TGTGCCAGCACCTCCCCAAGACAGGGCTACGAGCAGTACTTC
15,.,TRBJ1-6,TRBD1,TRBV7-9,CASSYWDRDNSPLHF,TGTGCCAGCAGCTACTGGGACAGGGATAATTCACCCCTCCACTTT
15,once,TRBJ2-7,TRBD1,TRBV5-6,CASSLAGTGSYEQYF,TGTGCCAGCAGCTTGGCCGGGACAGGGTCCTACGAGCAGTACTTC
14,.,TRBJ1-4,.,TRBV9,CASSVQGINEKLFF,TGTGCCAGCAGCGTACAGGGGATTAATGAAAAACTGTTTTTT
15,.,TRBJ2-7,.,TRBV6-5,CASSYSKYLATEQYF,TGTGCCAGCAGTTACTCGAAGTACTTAGCGACCGAGCAGTACTTC
14,few,TRBJ1-5,.,TRBV18,CASSPSDSNQPQHF,TGTGCCAGCTCACCTAGCGATAGCAATCAGCCCCAGCATTTT
17,.,TRBJ2-5,.,TRBV4-3,CASSQEYRGLPEETQYF,TGCGCCAGCAGCCAAGAATATAGGGGCCTACCCGAAGAGACCCAGTACTTC